These T cell receptor beta chains were read from a single sample in a study of blood T cell repertoires in COVID-19. Profiled with immunoSEQ multiplex PCR; TCRdb holds only in-frame clones, not every one. The sample has some 21,000 clones; roughly 75% are singletons. Sequenced material: peripheral blood. The receptors were gathered from a man aged 60 to 69 with active COVID-19. Each CDR3 is given with its conserved first and last residue. The order of the fields is V gene, J gene, CDR3 protein.

v_gene: TRBV29-1; j_gene: TRBJ1-5; CDR3aa: CSVDSGNSNQPQHF
v_gene: TRBV10-3; j_gene: TRBJ2-5; CDR3aa: CAISEVLAGGYQETQYF
v_gene: TRBV18; j_gene: TRBJ2-4; CDR3aa: CASSPRLDSLAKNIQYF
v_gene: TRBV6-6; j_gene: TRBJ2-1; CDR3aa: CASSPTNPGTSGINEQFF
v_gene: TRBV7-9; j_gene: TRBJ2-3; CDR3aa: CASSRQGSTDTQYF
v_gene: TRBV7-6; j_gene: TRBJ2-1; CDR3aa: CASSPYSGTSGLNEQFF
v_gene: TRBV5-5; j_gene: TRBJ2-7; CDR3aa: CASSSNLAAPSYEQYF
v_gene: TRBV20-1; j_gene: TRBJ2-7; CDR3aa: CSARSVYEQYF
v_gene: TRBV6-5; j_gene: TRBJ1-1; CDR3aa: CASSYAGPSTEAFF
v_gene: TRBV5-6; j_gene: TRBJ1-4; CDR3aa: CASRNTGQGLSEKLFF
v_gene: TRBV28; j_gene: TRBJ1-1; CDR3aa: CASTNRGTRGGTEAFF
v_gene: TRBV2; j_gene: TRBJ2-2; CDR3aa: CASRYTSGELFF
v_gene: TRBV18; j_gene: TRBJ2-1; CDR3aa: CASSPPPSGSEQFF
v_gene: TRBV7-9; j_gene: TRBJ1-1; CDR3aa: CASSFIRGSPAFF
v_gene: TRBV7-6; j_gene: TRBJ2-2; CDR3aa: CASSPTTGGTGELFF
v_gene: TRBV5-1; j_gene: TRBJ2-1; CDR3aa: CASSLVRGVEQFF
v_gene: TRBV3-1/TRBV3-2; j_gene: TRBJ2-3; CDR3aa: CASSSGQGTDTQYF
v_gene: TRBV4-2; j_gene: TRBJ2-5; CDR3aa: CASSQVASEREGAETQYF
v_gene: TRBV30; j_gene: TRBJ2-7; CDR3aa: CAWSVNRGSEQYF
v_gene: TRBV28; j_gene: TRBJ1-2; CDR3aa: CASRGTGRNYGYTF
v_gene: TRBV12-3/TRBV12-4; j_gene: TRBJ1-2; CDR3aa: CASSPDSYGYTF
v_gene: TRBV10-3; j_gene: TRBJ2-1; CDR3aa: CAITPDSHNEQFF
v_gene: TRBV11-1; j_gene: TRBJ2-2; CDR3aa: CASSWGQRTGELFF
v_gene: TRBV4-1; j_gene: TRBJ1-2; CDR3aa: CASSQDRGDYGYTF
v_gene: TRBV12-3/TRBV12-4; j_gene: TRBJ1-2; CDR3aa: CASRLGQGYGYTF
v_gene: TRBV25-1; j_gene: TRBJ2-7; CDR3aa: CASSECRQALCEQYF
v_gene: TRBV2; j_gene: TRBJ1-6; CDR3aa: CASSEGRTANSPLHF
v_gene: TRBV5-6; j_gene: TRBJ2-4; CDR3aa: CASSFQTGQGALQYF
v_gene: TRBV2; j_gene: TRBJ2-1; CDR3aa: CASTGQGGFASYNEQFF
v_gene: TRBV7-9; j_gene: TRBJ2-1; CDR3aa: CASSFGQGTSGTRRNEQFF
v_gene: TRBV19; j_gene: TRBJ1-2; CDR3aa: CASSINRQGTNYGYTF
v_gene: TRBV5-4; j_gene: TRBJ2-3; CDR3aa: CASSLKLATDTQYF
v_gene: TRBV7-2; j_gene: TRBJ1-5; CDR3aa: CASSYRSNQPQHF
v_gene: TRBV5-8; j_gene: TRBJ2-2; CDR3aa: CASSSDPRGWTGELFF
v_gene: TRBV29-1; j_gene: TRBJ2-3; CDR3aa: CSENRDRVTDTQYF
v_gene: TRBV7-9; j_gene: TRBJ2-5; CDR3aa: CASSLRLQETQYF
v_gene: TRBV19; j_gene: TRBJ1-3; CDR3aa: CASSIGGTGNTIYF